Shown below are 24 T cell receptor beta chains from a single sample sequenced in a study of CD8 T cells in ankylosing spondylitis. TCRdb reprocessed the 5' RACE reads with MiXCR, giving one entry per CDR3 protein. The repertoire has around 130,000 distinct CDR3 sequences, roughly 8.8% of them found once; the top ten carry 2.5% to 3.5%. The sample was blood, either unsorted or a sorted T cell fraction (not recorded which). These TCRs come from a male donor with ankylosing spondylitis or in good health (not recorded which).

This clonotype was counted ten times or more. This rearrangement joins TRBV29-1 to TRBJ2-3; the D gene is possibly TRBD2 (5 bases). Deletions cut 3 bases from V and 6 bases from J, with 16 bases between. The germline CDR1 and CDR2 sequences are SQVTM and ANQGSEA. CDR3 length equals 14 residues. CDR3 coding DNA: TGCAGCGTTGATTGGTGGCTAGGACTGGATACGCAGTATTTT. Residues: CSVDWWLGLDTQYF.

The rearrangement joins TRBV7-2 to TRBJ2-7; the D gene is possibly TRBD2 (6 bases). In germline, CDR1 is SGHTA, CDR2 FQGNSA. Trimming left V 3 bases short and J 2 bases short, with 11 bases between. The CDR3 is made up of 14 amino acids. This chain's CDR3 is CASSFRSSAYEQYF. CDR3 sequence (DNA): TGTGCCAGCAGCTTCCGTTCTAGCGCCTACGAGCAGTACTTC.

The J gene is TRBJ1-3, the V gene TRBV19; D is unclear. Per germline, CDR1 LNHDA and CDR2 SQIVND (reference sequence). This CDR3 is built from 14 residues. Trimming removed 7 bases at V and 3 bases at J, with 13 bases between. The CDR3 region has the DNA TGTGCCAGTATCCGGACTGGTAGTGGAAACACCATATATTTT. Translated, it gives CASIRTGSGNTIYF.

This clonotype was seen repeatedly, ten times or more. J is TRBJ2-3 and V is TRBV10-3; 13 nucleotides match TRBD2. The CDR3 runs to 18 residues. Germline values: CDR1 ENHRY, CDR2 SYGVKD. J lost 1 base, V lost 0 bases, and 4 bases had no gene match. The CDR3 bases are TGTGCCATCAGTGAGTCGGGACTAGCGGGAAGCGGCACAGATACGCAGTATTTT. Translating gives CAISESGLAGSGTDTQYF.

The chain employs TRBV24-1 and TRBJ2-1; D possibly corresponds to TRBD1 (6 bases). Looked up from germline, CDR1 is KGHDR and CDR2 is SFDVKD. This CDR3 has 16 amino acids. The V gene lost 2 bases and the J gene lost 7 bases, with 17 bases spanning the gap. CDR3 nucleotide sequence: TGTGCCACCAGTGATTCTCGCCAGGCTGACAGGAATGAGCAGTTCTTC. This gives the protein CATSDSRQADRNEQFF.

This clonotype was recorded many times. The gene calls are TRBV11-1 and TRBJ2-1, with unresolved D. V lost 5 bases and J lost 4, with 24 bases in between. This CDR3 is 18 amino acids long. Germline CDR1 reads SGHAT; CDR2 reads FQDESV (reference sequence). CDR3 sequence: CASSPWVSTPSRYNEQFF. The CDR3 nucleotides are TGTGCCAGCAGCCCGTGGGTGAGCACCCCCTCTCGTTACAATGAGCAGTTCTTC. Full variable domain (outside the CDR3, taken from reference TRBV11-1 and TRBJ2-1): EAEVAQSPRYKITEKSQAVAFWCDPISGHATLYWYRQILGQGPELLVQFQDESVVDDSQLPKDRFSAERLKGVDSTLKIQPAELGDSAMYLCASSPWVSTPSRYNEQFFGPGTRLTVL.

The CDR3 coding sequence is TGTGCCAGCAGTTCCCTTCCAGCTCCGGGAGGAGGTCACAATGAGCAGTTCTTC. Its translation: CASSSLPAPGGGHNEQFF. The genes are TRBV6-2 or TRBV6-3 and TRBJ2-1, with 7 bases lining up with TRBD2. The CDR3 totals 18 residues. The V gene end was trimmed by 4 bases and the J gene end by 5 bases; junction bases not matched to a gene: 17. Looked up from germline, CDR1 is MNHEY and CDR2 is SVGEGT.

This clonotype has a count of ten or more. The chain carries TRBV29-1 and TRBJ2-1; D may be TRBD2 (5 bases). The V gene lost 5 bases and the J gene lost 3 bases, with 14 bases spanning the gap. The CDR3 sequence is 14 residues long. Germline CDR1 reads SQVTM; CDR2 reads ANQGSEA. Here the CDR3 reads CSVSKSGDYNEQFF. The CDR3 DNA is TGCAGCGTTTCGAAAAGCGGAGACTACAATGAGCAGTTCTTC.

This clonotype has at least ten counts. This chain connects TRBV24-1 to TRBJ2-6; D unclear. From germline, CDR1 is KGHDR and CDR2 SFDVKD. The CDR3 consists of 15 residues. V was pared by 1 base and J by 1 base, with 4 bases between. In nucleotides, the CDR3 is TGTGCCACCAGTGATTTTCAGTCTGGGGCCAACGTCCTGACTTTC. It translates to CATSDFQSGANVLTF.

A few counts support this clonotype. The chain joins TRBV29-1 to TRBJ2-7; TRBD2 aligns across 12 bases. The CDR3 sequence is 17 residues long. V trimming: 4 bases; J trimming: 0 bases; junction bases outside the gene matches: 10. Per the germline V gene, CDR1 is SQVTM and CDR2 is ANQGSEA. The CDR3 reads CSVVETSGSGSSYEQYF. The CDR3 DNA reads TGCAGCGTTGTCGAGACTAGCGGGAGTGGTAGCTCCTACGAGCAGTACTTC.

This clonotype has only a few counts. J is TRBJ1-4 and V is TRBV6-1; TRBD1 agrees at 12 bases. The V gene end was trimmed by 7 bases and the J gene end by 0 bases; junction bases not matched to a gene: 6. The germline V gene has CDR1 MNHNS and CDR2 SASEGT. The CDR3 contains 17 residues. CDR3 DNA: TGTGCCAGCAAGCGGGACAGGGGGCTCACAACTAATGAAAAACTGTTTTTT. Translating gives CASKRDRGLTTNEKLFF.

This chain uses TRBV20-1 with TRBJ2-5, with D possibly matching TRBD1 (5 bases). There are 13 residues in the CDR3. Per germline, CDR1 DFQATT and CDR2 SNEGSKA (reference sequence). V lost 6 bases to trimming and J lost 9 bases, with 20 bases between them. In DNA, the CDR3 is TGCAGTGCCCAGGACACGGTCAATTTGTCCCAGTACTTC. Translated: CSAQDTVNLSQYF.

This rearrangement joins TRBV20-1 to TRBJ2-1; TRBD1 agrees at 11 bases. The CDR3 is 18 amino acids. CDR1 and CDR2 (germline): DFQATT, SNEGSKA (reference sequence). V was clipped by 3 bases and J by 3 bases; unmatched bases: 13. The CDR3, as DNA: TGCAGTGCTAGGGCATCGGCTAGCGGGACAGGGGGCTACAATGAGCAGTTCTTC. Translating gives CSARASASGTGGYNEQFF.

This clonotype was recorded at least ten times. The V and J genes are TRBV11-2 and TRBJ2-1; TRBD2 agrees at 9 bases. J was trimmed by 8 bases and V by 1 base; bases with no gene match: 6. CDR1 is SGHAT, CDR2 FQNNGV, per germline. The CDR3 runs 15 residues. CDR3 region: CASSLAGTSIYEQFF. As DNA, the CDR3 is TGTGCCAGCAGCTTAGCCGGGACTAGCATCTATGAGCAGTTCTTC.

This clonotype showed up many times. The chain uses TRBV20-1 and TRBJ2-4, with D unclear. CDR3 length: 13 amino acids. V was pared by 6 bases and J by 4 bases, with 13 bases between. Per the germline V gene, CDR1 is DFQATT and CDR2 is SNEGSKA (reference sequence). CDR3 sequence reads: CSAPPPDKNIQYF. The CDR3 region has the DNA TGCAGTGCCCCCCCCCCAGATAAAAACATTCAGTACTTC.

The chain combines TRBV9 with TRBJ2-5; no clear D. There are 15 residues in the CDR3. CDR1 is SGDLS, CDR2 YYNGEE, per germline. Trimming took off 4 bases at V and 4 bases at J, with 17 bases between the two ends. The CDR3, as DNA: TGTGCCAGCAGCCCCCGCAAGGCCCCGGCAGAGACCCAGTACTTC. This sequence encodes CASSPRKAPAETQYF. Full variable domain (rest looked up from reference TRBV9 and TRBJ2-5): DSGVTQTPKHLITATGQRVTLRCSPRSGDLSVYWYQQSLDQGLQFLIQYYNGEERAKGNILERFSAQQFPDLHSELNLSSLELGDSALYFCASSPRKAPAETQYFGPGTRLLVL.

The chain is built from TRBV20-1 and TRBJ2-1; unclear D gene. There are 11 residues in the CDR3. The germline gives CDR1 DFQATT, CDR2 SNEGSKA (reference sequence). In DNA, the CDR3 is TGCAGCGCCAGGTTCTACAATGAGCAGTTCTTC. Translation: CSARFYNEQFF.

This clonotype was seen a few times. V gene TRBV7-2 combines with J gene TRBJ2-1; 9 nucleotides agree with TRBD2. This CDR3 comprises 17 residues. V gave up 5 bases and J gave up 7 bases; unmatched junction bases: 15. Germline CDR1 SGHTA, CDR2 FQGNSA. The CDR3 loop is CASSAYFSGRDLNEQFF. The CDR3 coding sequence is TGTGCCAGCAGCGCGTACTTTAGCGGGAGAGACCTGAATGAGCAGTTCTTC.

This clonotype was found many times. DNA for the CDR3: TGTGCCAGCAGCTTGGGGATGGACAGGGGGACCGGGGAGCTGTTTTTT. It specifies CASSLGMDRGTGELFF. The chain carries TRBV5-5 and TRBJ2-2; 10 bases fit TRBD1. The V and J ends lost 0 bases and 5 bases, in that order; junction bases with no gene match: 4. The CDR3 loop spans 16 amino acids. Germline V gene lookup returns CDR1 SGHKS and CDR2 YYEKEE (reference sequence).

This clonotype showed up many times. V gene TRBV25-1 combines with J gene TRBJ2-3; the D is unclear. The CDR3 sequence is 15 residues long. The V gene lost 1 base and the J gene lost 2 bases, with 10 bases spanning the gap. Germline CDR1 and CDR2: MGHDK and SYGVNS. The chain's CDR3 is CASSEWDPSTDTQYF. The CDR3 DNA reads as TGTGCCAGCAGTGAATGGGATCCATCCACAGATACGCAGTATTTT.

At least ten counts were recorded for this clonotype. This chain uses TRBV20-1 with TRBJ2-1; D unresolved. Germline values: CDR1 DFQATT, CDR2 SNEGSKA (reference sequence). Trimming removed 1 base from V and 0 bases from J, with 7 bases in between. The length of the CDR3 is 14 residues. The CDR3: CSARVPNSYNEQFF. In nucleotides, the CDR3 is TGCAGTGCTAGAGTCCCGAACTCCTACAATGAGCAGTTCTTC.

This clonotype was recorded a few times. The chain links TRBV20-1 to TRBJ2-3; 8 bases map to TRBD2. CDR3 length: 12 residues. Trimming took 3 bases from V and 9 from J; bases not matched to a gene: 5. Germline V CDR1 and CDR2: DFQATT, SNEGSKA (reference sequence). The CDR3 DNA reads TGCAGTGCTAGGACTAGCGAAACCACGCAGTATTTT. The encoded protein is CSARTSETTQYF.

This clonotype was observed many times. V gene TRBV20-1 combines with J gene TRBJ1-5; D remains ambiguous. The CDR3 contains 13 residues. Trimming left V 2 bases short and J 5 bases short, with 10 bases between. Per the germline V gene, CDR1 is DFQATT and CDR2 is SNEGSKA (reference sequence). The CDR3 here is CSARIRSDQPQHF. The CDR3, as DNA: TGCAGTGCTAGAATAAGGTCCGATCAGCCCCAGCATTTT.

This clonotype occurred a few times. This chain links TRBV29-1 with TRBJ2-5; TRBD2 aligns across 8 bases. CDR3 size: 13 residues. CDR1 SQVTM and CDR2 ANQGSEA come from the germline V gene. V was pared by 5 bases and J by 4 bases, with 6 bases of the junction left unmatched. CDR3 in amino acids: CSVNSGIRETQYF. The CDR3 nucleotides are TGCAGCGTTAATAGCGGGATCAGAGAGACCCAGTACTTC. Combining the CDR3 with reference TRBV29-1 and TRBJ2-5 gives the whole variable domain SAVISQKPSRDICQRGTSLTIQCQVDSQVTMMFWYRQQPGQSLTLIATANQGSEATYESGFVIDKFPISRPNLTFSTLTVSNMSPEDSSIYLCSVNSGIRETQYFGPGTRLLVL.